The present T cell receptor (beta chain) was sequenced within a study of T cells after yellow fever vaccination. The study, taken as a whole, reports: Most clones from primary vaccination were detected again post-booster (roughly 96% CD4, more than 85% CD8).

TCRdb called the 5' RACE reads again in MiXCR, with one record for every CDR3 protein. In the table there are around 4,800 distinct CDR3 sequences, more than 7.5% of which are singletons. By share, this clonotype ranks as medium-sized. The CDR3 loop spans 12 amino acids. The germline CDR1 and CDR2 sequences are DFQATT and SNEGSKA (reference sequence). Trimming removed 5 bases from V and 7 bases from J, with 12 bases in between. The sequence was obtained from a man younger than 40 who received the YFV17D yellow fever vaccine. The chain uses TRBV20-1 and TRBJ2-1; D perhaps matches TRBD2 (5 bases). The specimen was PBMCs, either bulk or a sorted T-cell subset (CD4+, CD8+, memory, or dextramer-sorted; not recorded which), collected 15 days after the yellow fever booster vaccination. The CDR3 is CSAPTSGNEQFF. DNA for the CDR3: TGCAGTGCTCCCACCAGCGGAAATGAGCAGTTCTTC.